The 2 T cell receptor beta chains in this list originate from one sample, sequenced in a study of T-cell memory formation after mild COVID-19. Each CDR3 protein gets one entry after TCRdb re-called the 5' RACE reads with MiXCR. The table includes about 210,000 distinct CDR3 sequences, about 10% detected once. The sequenced sample was PBMCs or a T cell subset sorted from them (not recorded which). Receptor source: a man younger than 30 who had mild COVID-19 (a few samples of this study predate the infection). Cell type and time point are not known.

In this sample, this clonotype turned up a few times. The CDR3 sequence: CASSLDGRVSNQPQHF. The CDR3 DNA reads as TGTGCCAGCAGTTTAGACGGCAGGGTTAGCAATCAGCCCCAGCATTTT. The chain combines TRBV12-3 or TRBV12-4 with TRBJ1-5; D possibly corresponds to TRBD1 (5 bases). CDR3 length equals 16 residues. V was shortened by 1 base and J by 0 bases, with 10 bases between the two germline ends.

V is TRBV12-3 or TRBV12-4 and J is TRBJ1-6; D is unclear. The CDR3 covers 11 residues. Trimming pared 5 bases from V and 7 bases from J, leaving 3 bases between. This CDR3 reads CASSTNSPLHF. As DNA, the CDR3 is TGTGCCAGCAGTACAAATTCACCCCTCCACTTT.